The next 32 T cell receptor beta chains were all read from a single sample in a study of blood T cell repertoires in COVID-19 (dated by TCRdb to the early 2020s). The library was obtained by the immunoSEQ multiplex PCR assay. Imported from immuneACCESS, the table was reduced by TCRdb to in-frame sequences with V and J called. These copies leave out some clones; in studies compared against another copy, an unresolved V gene accounts for under half, and the cause of the remainder is not known. This sample lists 240,000 or so clones; 87% were detected once. 7.2% of the sample belongs to the ten largest clones. Material for sequencing was peripheral blood. The receptors come from a man in his 60s who had recovered from COVID-19.

The chain employs TRBV15 and TRBJ2-2; possible D gene TRBD2, 5 bases. The germline V and J ends were trimmed by 1 base and 1 base, with 10 bases remaining between them. Germline lookup yields CDR1 LNHNV and CDR2 YYDKDF (reference sequence). CDR3 length: 16 amino acids. The CDR3 nucleotides read TGTGCCACCAGCAGAGGTTCCCGGGGGAACACCGGGGAGCTGTTTTTT. It encodes CATSRGSRGNTGELFF.

CDR3 DNA sequence: TGTGCCAGCAGACCAGCGACCAATCAGCCCCAGCATTTT. Translated, it gives CASRPATNQPQHF. The chain recombines TRBV2 with TRBJ1-5, with D hard to call. Germline CDR1 is SNHLY and CDR2 is FYNNEI. The CDR3 runs to 13 residues. V lost 6 bases, J lost 3 bases, and 9 bases lay in between.

V and J are TRBV5-1 and TRBJ2-7; D is perhaps TRBD2 (7 bases). The CDR3 consists of 16 residues. Germline loops: CDR1 SGHRS, CDR2 YFSETQ. Trimming pared 5 bases from V and 2 bases from J, leaving 20 bases between. CDR3 residues: CASSFLTGGDPYEQYF. The DNA of the CDR3 is TGCGCCAGCAGTTTCCTCACGGGGGGCGACCCCTACGAGCAGTACTTC.

This clone has a single count. The chain uses TRBV10-1 and TRBJ2-2; 7 bases match TRBD1. The CDR3 is 16 amino acids. The V gene's germline CDR1 is WNHNN and CDR2 SYGVQD (reference sequence). V trimming: 0 bases; J trimming: 6 bases; junction bases outside the gene matches: 7. CDR3 sequence reads: CASSESLGTEAGELFF. CDR3 DNA sequence: TGCGCCAGCAGTGAGTCGCTCGGGACAGAAGCCGGGGAGCTGTTTTTT.

The chain has TRBV6-5 and TRBJ2-3; a possible D gene is TRBD2 (5 bases). Germline assignment: CDR1 MNHEY and CDR2 SVGAGI. The CDR3 is 13 amino acids. The V end was cut by 10 bases, the J end by 3 bases, with 14 bases between. The CDR3 reads CAINRDGTDTQYF. Here the CDR3 DNA reads TGTGCCATTAACCGGGATGGGACAGATACGCAGTATTTT.

This clone occurred once. This sequence joins TRBV7-2 and TRBJ2-5; maybe TRBD1 (7 bases). The V gene lost 2 bases and the J gene lost 7 bases, with 17 bases spanning the gap. Per the germline V gene, CDR1 is SGHTA and CDR2 is FQGNSA. The CDR3 spans 15 residues. CDR3 sequence reads: CASSLSGGLRGTQYF. The CDR3 bases are TGTGCCAGCAGCTTATCAGGGGGGCTACGAGGGACCCAGTACTTC.

The CDR3 region has the DNA TGTGCCAGTAGTATAGTTGAACAGGGACAGGGGGCCAAAAACATTCAGTACTTC. This sequence encodes CASSIVEQGQGAKNIQYF. The chain has TRBV19 and TRBJ2-4, with 10 bases identical to TRBD1. Germline V gives CDR1 LNHDA, CDR2 SQIVND (reference sequence). CDR3 size: 18 residues. V gave up 1 base and J gave up 1 base; unmatched junction bases: 7.

The gene calls are TRBV7-9 and TRBJ2-3; TRBD2 aligns across 10 bases. Germline V gene lookup returns CDR1 SEHNR and CDR2 FQNEAQ (reference sequence). J lost 4 bases, V lost 0 bases, and 4 bases had no gene match. This CDR3 has 16 amino acids. Written as DNA, the CDR3 is TGTGCCAGCAGCTTAGCTAGCGGGGGGCCGCCAGATACGCAGTATTTT. Translated: CASSLASGGPPDTQYF.

The sample holds one count of this clone. V gene TRBV7-8 combines with J gene TRBJ2-3; TRBD2 matches at 11 bases. This CDR3 region has 18 residues. Trimming at V came to 0 bases and at J to 7 bases, leaving 12 bases not matched to a gene. Germline assignment: CDR1 SGHVS and CDR2 FQNEAQ. CDR3 sequence reads: CASSLATIGPSGGNTQYF. In DNA, the CDR3 is TGTGCCAGCAGCTTAGCGACTATAGGACCTAGCGGGGGGAATACGCAGTATTTT.

The genes are TRBV4-2 and TRBJ2-2; D call uncertain. The germline V gene encodes CDR1 LGHNA and CDR2 YNFKEQ. The V and J ends lost 1 base and 3 bases respectively, with 6 bases between them. The CDR3 contains 14 residues. For the CDR3, the DNA is TGTGCCAGCAGCCAAGCCCCCTACACCGGGGAGCTGTTTTTT. As protein: CASSQAPYTGELFF.

The rearrangement uses TRBV9 and TRBJ2-7, with 11 bases identical to TRBD2. In germline, CDR1 is SGDLS, CDR2 YYNGEE. Trimming removed 4 bases from V and 1 base from J; junction bases left unmatched: 4. This CDR3 has 15 residues. The CDR3 protein is CASSSGLAASYEQYF. The CDR3 DNA reads as TGTGCCAGCAGCTCGGGACTAGCGGCGTCCTACGAGCAGTACTTC.

V is TRBV15 and J is TRBJ2-2; tentative D call: TRBD2 (5 bases). V shed 1 base and J shed 0 bases, with 6 bases lying between them. Germline assignment: CDR1 LNHNV and CDR2 YYDKDF (reference sequence). CDR3 size: 15 residues. The CDR3 loop is CATSRGTANTGELFF. DNA for the CDR3: TGTGCCACCAGCAGAGGGACTGCGAACACCGGGGAGCTGTTTTTT.

V and J are TRBV7-2 and TRBJ2-6; 8 bases agree with TRBD1. The germline V gene encodes CDR1 SGHTA and CDR2 FQGNSA. The ends lost 5 bases at V and 4 bases at J; junction bases unmatched: 4. The CDR3 length is 15 residues. The CDR3 loop is CASSIRGPGANVLTF. Here the CDR3 DNA reads TGTGCCAGCAGCATCAGGGGGCCAGGGGCCAACGTCCTGACTTTC.

The J gene is TRBJ1-6, the V gene TRBV19, with TRBD1 as a possible D gene (6 bases). Germline CDR1 LNHDA, CDR2 SQIVND (reference sequence). This CDR3 is 13 amino acids long. V lost 5 bases and J 10 bases, leaving 12 bases between the germline ends. The CDR3 loop is CASSRKQGSPLHF. The DNA of the CDR3 is TGTGCCAGTAGTCGAAAACAGGGATCACCCCTCCACTTT. Full variable domain (rest looked up from reference TRBV19 and TRBJ1-6): DGGITQSPKYLFRKEGQNVTLSCEQNLNHDAMYWYRQDPGQGLRLIYYSQIVNDFQKGDIAEGYSVSREKKESFPLTVTSAQKNPTAFYLCASSRKQGSPLHFGNGTRLTVT.

This chain connects TRBV5-4 to TRBJ2-1; TRBD2 aligns across 14 bases. Germline V CDR1 and CDR2: SGHNT, YYREEE (reference sequence). The length of the CDR3 is 17 residues. V was pared by 0 bases and J by 3 bases, with 2 bases of the junction left unmatched. The CDR3 DNA follows: TGTGCCAGCAGCTTGGCGACTAGCGGGGGGGTCTACAATGAGCAGTTCTTC. This translates into CASSLATSGGVYNEQFF. Full variable domain (outside the CDR3, taken from reference TRBV5-4 and TRBJ2-1): ETGVTQSPTHLIKTRGQQVTLRCSSQSGHNTVSWYQQALGQGPQFIFQYYREEENGRGNFPPRFSGLQFPNYSSELNVNALELDDSALYLCASSLATSGGVYNEQFFGPGTRLTVL.

This clone was observed a few times. The chain has TRBV6-5 and TRBJ1-1; no clear D. Deletions cut 2 bases from V and 5 bases from J, with 9 bases between. This CDR3 is 13 amino acids long. CDR1 MNHEY and CDR2 SVGAGI come from the germline V gene. The DNA of the CDR3 is TGTGCCAGCAGTTACGCGCAGGCGACTGAAGCTTTCTTT. This sequence encodes CASSYAQATEAFF.

The chain uses TRBV27 and TRBJ1-5, with 8 bases lining up with TRBD1. Trimming at V came to 5 bases and at J to 4 bases, leaving 4 bases not matched to a gene. Germline V gives CDR1 MNHEY, CDR2 SMNVEV (reference sequence). CDR3 length equals 14 residues. The CDR3 DNA sequence: TGTGCCAGCAGTGGCCGGGACAGGAATCAGCCCCAGCATTTT. This codes for CASSGRDRNQPQHF.

The chain couples TRBV7-6 to TRBJ1-2, with 10 nucleotides matching TRBD1. The CDR3 loop spans 13 amino acids. CDR1 and CDR2 from the germline V gene are SGHVS and FNYEAQ. The junction had 6 bases not matched to a gene; V was cut back by 5 bases and J by 9 bases. This CDR3 is CASSATGQGSYTF. CDR3 DNA: TGTGCCAGCAGCGCGACGGGACAGGGGAGCTACACCTTC. The whole variable domain, filled in from reference TRBV7-6 and TRBJ1-2, reads GAGVSQSPRYKVTKRGQDVALRCDPISGHVSLYWYRQALGQGPEFLTYFNYEAQQDKSGLPNDRFSAERPEGSISTLTIQRTEQRDSAMYRCASSATGQGSYTFGSGTRLTVV.

The chain has TRBV5-1 and TRBJ2-1; TRBD2 matches at 7 bases. Germline values: CDR1 SGHRS, CDR2 YFSETQ. V was pared by 4 bases and J by 4 bases, with 11 bases of the junction left unmatched. The CDR3 is 16 residues long. The CDR3 protein is CASSPSGERGYNEQFF. The CDR3 nucleotides are TGCGCCAGCAGCCCCTCTGGGGAGCGGGGTTACAATGAGCAGTTCTTC.

The J gene is TRBJ2-1, the V gene TRBV6-5, with D possibly TRBD2 on 6 matching bases. The CDR3 runs 15 residues. The V end was cut by 6 bases, the J end by 2 bases, with 14 bases between. Germline values: CDR1 MNHEY, CDR2 SVGAGI. DNA for the CDR3: TGTGCCAGCAGAGGACCGGGACTCCCCTACAATGAGCAGTTCTTC. Its translation is CASRGPGLPYNEQFF.

The chain carries TRBV6-1 and TRBJ1-3, with 10 bases that match TRBD1. In germline, CDR1 is MNHNS, CDR2 SASEGT. V shed 4 bases, J shed 0 bases, and the junction held 6 bases outside the gene matches. The CDR3 is made up of 17 amino acids. CDR3 nucleotides: TGTGCCAGCAGTGGGTGGGGGACAGGGGACTCTGGAAACACCATATATTTT. Protein: CASSGWGTGDSGNTIYF.

This clone came up once. J is TRBJ2-3 and V is TRBV19; TRBD2 agrees at 8 bases. With V trimmed by 6 bases and J by 2 bases, 4 bases remained unmatched. There are 14 residues in the CDR3. Looked up from germline, CDR1 is LNHDA and CDR2 is SQIVND (reference sequence). CDR3 bases: TGTGCCAGTAGGGTAGCGGGGAACACAGATACGCAGTATTTT. Amino acids: CASRVAGNTDTQYF.

V gene TRBV6-4 combines with J gene TRBJ2-7; 8 nucleotides match TRBD1. The V gene end was trimmed by 5 bases and the J gene end by 5 bases; junction bases not matched to a gene: 8. The CDR3 consists of 14 residues. Germline-derived CDR1 and CDR2 are MRHNA and SNTAGT. DNA for the CDR3: TGTGCCAGCAGTCCTCAAGCAGGGGGCAACGAGCAGTACTTC. Translated, it gives CASSPQAGGNEQYF.

This chain joins TRBV19 and TRBJ1-2; weak D call: TRBD1 (5 bases). The germline CDR1 and CDR2 sequences are LNHDA and SQIVND (reference sequence). The CDR3 consists of 12 residues. Trimming took 4 bases from V and 4 from J, leaving 7 bases between them. In DNA form, the CDR3 reads TGTGCCAGTAGTAGGGGCCTCTATGGCTACACCTTC. This gives the protein CASSRGLYGYTF.

The chain joins TRBV6-5 to TRBJ2-2; 9 bases are a match to TRBD1. This CDR3 is 15 amino acids long. From germline, CDR1 is MNHEY and CDR2 SVGAGI. J was trimmed by 6 bases and V by 8 bases; bases with no gene match: 10. In DNA form, the CDR3 reads TGTGCCAGCGAGGGGACAGGGAGGTTGGCCGGGGAGCTGTTTTTT. The encoded protein is CASEGTGRLAGELFF.

This rearrangement joins TRBV18 to TRBJ2-3; D gene uncertain. The CDR3 consists of 14 residues. Trimming removed 6 bases at V and 2 bases at J, with 12 bases between. The germline gives CDR1 KGHSH, CDR2 LQKENI. This chain's CDR3 is CASSPGVNTDTQYF. The CDR3 nucleotides read TGTGCCAGCTCCCCAGGAGTCAACACAGATACGCAGTATTTT.

V usage is TRBV6-5 and J usage is TRBJ1-2; weak D call: TRBD1 (6 bases). This CDR3 region has 14 residues. Germline V gives CDR1 MNHEY, CDR2 SVGAGI. Trimming took off 1 base at V and 8 bases at J, with 14 bases between the two ends. The CDR3 sequence is CASSYLGHQGGYTF. CDR3 bases: TGTGCCAGCAGTTACTTGGGACACCAAGGGGGCTACACCTTC.

Comment on this clone: At one boundary the junction diverges from the germline segment, which might be a read error. This chain uses TRBV11-2 with TRBJ1-1; the D gene is possibly TRBD1 (5 bases). Germline lookup yields CDR1 SGHAT and CDR2 FQNNGV. This CDR3 comprises 13 residues. CDR3 nucleotide sequence: TGTGCCAGCAGCCTAGACAGGAACACTGAAGCTTTCTTT. The encoded protein is CASSLDRNTEAFF.

The V gene is TRBV11-2, the J gene TRBJ2-2; no definite D call. V shed 5 bases and J shed 6 bases, with 13 bases lying between them. Germline V gives CDR1 SGHAT, CDR2 FQNNGV. This CDR3 spans 14 amino acids. In DNA form, the CDR3 reads TGTGCCAGCAGCCCATCCCCCCGGGCCGGGGAGCTGTTTTTT. This encodes CASSPSPRAGELFF. The complete variable domain, with remaining parts taken from reference TRBV11-2 and TRBJ2-2, reads EAGVAQSPRYKIIEKRQSVAFWCNPISGHATLYWYQQILGQGPKLLIQFQNNGVVDDSQLPKDRFSAERLKGVDSTLKIQPAKLEDSAVYLCASSPSPRAGELFFGEGSRLTVL.

The rearrangement links TRBV18 to TRBJ2-3; 7 bases match TRBD2. Trimming removed 6 bases from V and 5 bases from J; junction bases left unmatched: 11. The CDR3 runs to 15 residues. Looked up from germline, CDR1 is KGHSH and CDR2 is LQKENI. The CDR3 coding sequence is TGTGCCAGCTCGCAACTCTTCGGGACTAAAGATACGCAGTATTTT. Translation gives CASSQLFGTKDTQYF.

The J gene is TRBJ1-5, the V gene TRBV19; 7 bases line up with TRBD1. The CDR3 is made up of 14 amino acids. Trimming took 5 bases from V and 4 from J; bases not matched to a gene: 5. Germline values: CDR1 LNHDA, CDR2 SQIVND (reference sequence). The CDR3 DNA reads TGTGCCAGTAGTTTTACCAGGGGGAATCAGCCCCAGCATTTT. Translating gives CASSFTRGNQPQHF.

V gene TRBV6-1 combines with J gene TRBJ1-2; D is uncertain. Trimming stripped 1 base from V and 5 bases from J, with 14 bases between. This CDR3 comprises 15 residues. In germline, CDR1 is MNHNS, CDR2 SASEGT. This CDR3 is CASSEDQWTGYGYTF. The CDR3 DNA follows: TGTGCCAGCAGTGAAGACCAATGGACTGGTTATGGCTACACCTTC.